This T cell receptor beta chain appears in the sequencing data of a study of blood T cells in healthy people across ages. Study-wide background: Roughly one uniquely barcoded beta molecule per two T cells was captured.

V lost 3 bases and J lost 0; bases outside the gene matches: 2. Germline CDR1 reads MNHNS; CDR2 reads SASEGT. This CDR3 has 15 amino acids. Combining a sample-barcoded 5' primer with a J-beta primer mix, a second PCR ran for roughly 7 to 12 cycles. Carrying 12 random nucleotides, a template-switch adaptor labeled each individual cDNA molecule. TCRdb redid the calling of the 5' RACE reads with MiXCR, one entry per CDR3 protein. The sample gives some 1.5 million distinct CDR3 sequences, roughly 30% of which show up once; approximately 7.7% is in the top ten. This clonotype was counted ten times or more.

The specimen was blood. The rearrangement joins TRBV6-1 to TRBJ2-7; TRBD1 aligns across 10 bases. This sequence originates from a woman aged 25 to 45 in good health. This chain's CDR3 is CASSEGTGASYEQYF. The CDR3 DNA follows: TGTGCCAGCAGTGAGGGGACAGGGGCCTCCTACGAGCAGTACTTC.